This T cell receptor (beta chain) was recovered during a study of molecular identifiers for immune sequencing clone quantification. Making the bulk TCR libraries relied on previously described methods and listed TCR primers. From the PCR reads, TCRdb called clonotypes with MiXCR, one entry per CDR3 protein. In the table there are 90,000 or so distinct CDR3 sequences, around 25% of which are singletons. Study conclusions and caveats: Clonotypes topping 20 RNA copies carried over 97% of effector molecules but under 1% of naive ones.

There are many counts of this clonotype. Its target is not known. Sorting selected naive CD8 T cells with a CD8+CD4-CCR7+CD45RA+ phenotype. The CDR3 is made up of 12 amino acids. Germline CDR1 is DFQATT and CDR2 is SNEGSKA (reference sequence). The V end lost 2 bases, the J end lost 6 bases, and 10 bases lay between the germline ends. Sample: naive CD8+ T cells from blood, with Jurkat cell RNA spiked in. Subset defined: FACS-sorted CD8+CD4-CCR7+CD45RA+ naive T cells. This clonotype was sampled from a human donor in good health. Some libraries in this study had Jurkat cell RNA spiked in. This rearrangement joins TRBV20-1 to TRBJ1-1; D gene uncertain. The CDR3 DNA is TGCAGTGCTAGATTTCTCCGGGCTGAAGCTTTCTTT. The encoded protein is CSARFLRAEAFF.